This T cell receptor beta chain was obtained from a study of blood T cells in healthy people across ages. Study-wide points: Higher diversity, along with more naive CD4+ cells, distinguished long-lived donors from aged donors.

In the case of this clonotype: Its antigen is as yet unknown.

Looked up from germline, CDR1 is SGHRS and CDR2 is YFSETQ. This CDR3 contains 14 residues. Each sample used at least 6 million PBMCs. Primers used in a second PCR of about 6 to 11 cycles were a sample-barcoded 5' primer and a J-beta primer mix. A template-switch adaptor with 12 random nucleotides tagged each cDNA molecule. TCRdb re-analysed the 5' RACE reads in MiXCR, keeping a single row per CDR3 protein. The repertoire holds 650,000 to 800,000 distinct CDR3 sequences, with approximately 48% as singletons. The source of this sequence is a man in his fifties or sixties in good health. The V and J genes are TRBV5-1 and TRBJ2-7; 10 bases match TRBD2. TRBJ2-5 matches the DNA end more closely, so the J call is doubtful. Sequenced sample: blood. The CDR3 sequence: CASGAGTSVETQYF. In DNA, the CDR3 is TGCGCCAGCGGGGCGGGGACTAGCGTCGAGACCCAGTACTTC.